These 18 T cell receptor beta chains were sequenced from one sample in a study of T cell repertoires in cytomegalovirus infection. No antigens are known for them. TCRdb fed the reads into MiXCR, producing one record per CDR3 protein. In the table there are around 770,000 distinct CDR3 sequences, 25% to 30% of which are singletons. The sample in question was cultured CD8+ T cells from PBMCs, obtained from culture after CMV antigen stimulation. The origin of the receptors is a human donor in good health (CMV status not recorded). Some clones in this sample may be carry-over from other donors' samples.

The sample holds a few counts of this clonotype. The chain uses TRBV6-2 or TRBV6-3 and TRBJ1-5, with 7 bases aligning to TRBD1. J was trimmed by 0 bases and V by 0 bases; bases with no gene match: 5. CDR3 length: 17 residues. CDR1 is MNHEY, CDR2 SVGEGT, per germline. CDR3 nucleotides: TGTGCCAGCAGTTACTCCAGGGGGTCGGGTAGCAATCAGCCCCAGCATTTT. Protein sequence: CASSYSRGSGSNQPQHF.

This clonotype was counted at least ten times. This chain links TRBV3-1 with TRBJ2-3, with D perhaps TRBD2 (6 bases). The V end was cut by 1 base, the J end by 1 base, with 9 bases between. The CDR3 totals 15 residues. From germline, CDR1 is LGHDT and CDR2 YNNKEL (reference sequence). Here the CDR3 DNA reads TGTGCCAGCAGCCAAGTCGGACTACGCACAGATACGCAGTATTTT. This sequence encodes CASSQVGLRTDTQYF.

In the case of this clonotype: One junction end disagrees with the germline gene, perhaps due to a read error. This chain links TRBV27 with TRBJ1-6; D is possibly TRBD1 (5 bases). The CDR3 is 14 amino acids. The germline V gene has CDR1 MNHEY and CDR2 SMNVEV (reference sequence). The CDR3: CSSSLSEGRDPLHF. The CDR3 nucleotides are TGTTCCAGCAGTTTATCAGAGGGACGTGATCCCCTCCACTTT.

This clonotype was found a few times. V usage is TRBV20-1 and J usage is TRBJ1-1; D remains unclear. In germline, CDR1 is DFQATT, CDR2 SNEGSKA (reference sequence). V gave up 3 bases and J gave up 0 bases, with 8 bases separating them. The CDR3 contains 13 residues. CDR3 residues: CSARRTLNTEAFF. As DNA, the CDR3 is TGCAGTGCTAGGCGTACATTGAACACTGAAGCTTTCTTT.

This clonotype was recorded a few times. V usage is TRBV7-9 and J usage is TRBJ1-1, with 10 bases identical to TRBD1. Trimming at V came to 3 bases and at J to 5 bases, leaving 3 bases not matched to a gene. There are 14 residues in the CDR3. The germline V gene encodes CDR1 SEHNR and CDR2 FQNEAQ (reference sequence). The CDR3 spells CASSLTGGWTEAFF. The DNA for the CDR3 is TGTGCCAGCAGCTTGACAGGGGGCTGGACTGAAGCTTTCTTT.

The CDR3 DNA sequence: TGTGCCAGCAGTCCCGCCTGGGAGGAGCAGTTCTTC. Residues: CASSPAWEEQFF. This chain uses TRBV27 with TRBJ2-1; D may be TRBD2 (5 bases). Germline CDR1 is MNHEY and CDR2 is SMNVEV (reference sequence). Trimming cost V 5 bases and J 10 bases, with 12 bases left between them. This CDR3 region has 12 residues.

This clonotype was picked up many times. The chain carries TRBV27 and TRBJ1-3, with D uncertain. Deletions cut 5 bases from V and 9 bases from J, with 11 bases between. This CDR3 has 12 residues. Germline V gives CDR1 MNHEY, CDR2 SMNVEV (reference sequence). The CDR3 nucleotides are TGTGCCAGCAGTCACCCGGGGAGCACCATATATTTT. Translated: CASSHPGSTIYF.

This clonotype was observed a handful of times. This rearrangement joins TRBV11-2 to TRBJ2-2; D not resolved. V lost 5 bases and J 2 bases, leaving 18 bases between the germline ends. The germline CDR1 and CDR2 sequences are SGHAT and FQNNGV. The CDR3 spans 17 residues. The chain's CDR3 is CASSRYFNGLNTGELFF. Here the CDR3 DNA reads TGTGCCAGCAGCAGATATTTTAACGGGCTCAACACCGGGGAGCTGTTTTTT.

The chain recombines TRBV6-2 or TRBV6-3 with TRBJ2-7; tentatively, D is TRBD1 or TRBD2 (6 bases each). Deletions cut 2 bases from V and 2 bases from J, with 10 bases between. The germline CDR1 and CDR2 sequences are MNHEY and SVGEGT. CDR3 length equals 14 residues. CDR3 loop: CASSYGGRTYEQYV. CDR3 DNA: TGTGCCAGCAGTTACGGGGGGCGAACCTACGAGCAGTACGTC.

This clonotype has just a few counts. The V call is TRBV12-3 or TRBV12-4, the J call TRBJ1-1; unclear D gene. The CDR3 is made up of 13 amino acids. Trimming removed 2 bases from V and 4 bases from J, with 8 bases in between. The DNA for the CDR3 is TGTGCCAGCAGTTTATCGGGTCCCACTGAAGCTTTCTTT. This encodes CASSLSGPTEAFF.

This chain connects TRBV19 to TRBJ2-7; D gene unclear. The CDR3 extends over 13 amino acids. From germline, CDR1 is LNHDA and CDR2 SQIVND (reference sequence). The V gene lost 3 bases and the J gene lost 2 bases, with 8 bases spanning the gap. The CDR3 bases are TGTGCCAGTAGTATCGGCGGAACCTACGAGCAGTACGTC. It translates to CASSIGGTYEQYV.

This clonotype was detected a few times. V usage is TRBV28 and J usage is TRBJ1-2; TRBD1 agrees at 10 bases. The V segment lost 4 bases and the J segment 5 bases; nucleotides outside the gene matches: 10. The germline gives CDR1 MDHEN, CDR2 SYDVKM. The CDR3 sequence is 16 residues long. The CDR3: CASSSPTGGHAYGYTF. For the CDR3, the DNA is TGTGCCAGCAGTTCCCCGACAGGGGGCCACGCTTATGGCTACACCTTC.

The V gene is TRBV7-9, the J gene TRBJ2-3; maybe TRBD2 (6 bases). The CDR3 has 14 amino acids. V lost 10 bases and J lost 2, with 16 bases in between. The germline V gene has CDR1 SEHNR and CDR2 FQNEAQ (reference sequence). The CDR3 reads CATDRGLSTDTQYF. The CDR3 DNA reads TGTGCCACCGACCGGGGACTTTCCACAGATACGCAGTATTTT.

This clonotype was observed a handful of times. The CDR3 protein is CASSYLTRLAGVNEQFF. The DNA of the CDR3 is TGTGCCAGCAGTTACCTCACCCGACTAGCGGGGGTGAATGAGCAGTTCTTC. The chain employs TRBV6-5 and TRBJ2-1; 12 positions agree with TRBD2. The V and J ends lost 2 bases and 7 bases, in that order; junction bases with no gene match: 9. In germline, CDR1 is MNHEY, CDR2 SVGAGI. The CDR3 sequence is 17 residues long.

This clonotype was seen only a few times. For the CDR3, the DNA is TGTGCCAGCAGCTTAGAACGTCCGAGGACAGATACGCAGTATTTT. It yields the protein CASSLERPRTDTQYF. This rearrangement joins TRBV7-2 to TRBJ2-3; D is ambiguous. The germline CDR1 and CDR2 sequences are SGHTA and FQGNSA. The CDR3 extends over 15 amino acids. The ends were cut back, 1 base at V and 3 bases at J, with 11 bases in the middle. The full variable domain, completed using reference TRBV7-2 and TRBJ2-3, is GAGVSQSPSNKVTEKGKDVELRCDPISGHTALYWYRQSLGQGLEFLIYFQGNSAPDKSGLPSDRFSAERTGGSVSTLTIQRTQQEDSAVYLCASSLERPRTDTQYFGPGTRLTVL.

This clonotype was detected many times. The chain employs TRBV12-3 or TRBV12-4 and TRBJ2-1; weak D call: TRBD1 (6 bases). The ends were cut back, 6 bases at V and 4 bases at J, with 10 bases in the middle. This CDR3 region has 13 residues. CDR3 residues: CASSGTQYNEQFF. The CDR3 DNA reads TGTGCCAGCAGCGGGACACAATACAATGAGCAGTTCTTC.

The rearrangement links TRBV14 to TRBJ2-7; TRBD2 matches 8 bases. Germline-derived CDR1 and CDR2 are SGHDN and FVKESK. The CDR3 runs 16 residues. J was trimmed by 3 bases and V by 0 bases; bases with no gene match: 7. The CDR3 spells CASSQDTASGYYEQYF. In DNA form, the CDR3 reads TGTGCCAGCAGCCAAGATACCGCTAGCGGGTACTACGAGCAGTACTTC. Full variable domain (rest looked up from reference TRBV14 and TRBJ2-7): EAGVTQFPSHSVIEKGQTVTLRCDPISGHDNLYWYRRVMGKEIKFLLHFVKESKQDESGMPNNRFLAERTGGTYSTLKVQPAELEDSGVYFCASSQDTASGYYEQYFGPGTRLTVT.

This clonotype has a handful of counts. The gene calls are TRBV28 and TRBJ1-1, with TRBD1 matching over 7 bases. Trimming took 4 bases from V and 10 from J; bases not matched to a gene: 9. Germline CDR1 reads MDHEN; CDR2 reads SYDVKM. The CDR3 extends over 13 amino acids. The CDR3 loop is CASSSQKAGGAFF. CDR3 coding DNA: TGTGCCAGCAGTTCCCAGAAAGCAGGGGGAGCTTTCTTT.